This T cell receptor (beta chain) is drawn from a study of blood T cell repertoires in COVID-19. TCRdb's copy holds only in-frame clones and misses some; the assay was immunoSEQ multiplex PCR. The sample holds about 180,000 clones, 85% seen once. Recovered Cohort 3 donors showed two negative PCRs, clearance, or symptom resolution. This CDR3 spans 13 amino acids. V trimming: 4 bases; J trimming: 8 bases; junction bases outside the gene matches: 4. Germline V gene lookup returns CDR1 LGHDT and CDR2 YNNKEL (reference sequence). The V gene is TRBV3-1 (or the pseudogene TRBV3-2), the J gene TRBJ1-4; 7 bases map to TRBD1. What was sequenced was PBMCs or T cells enriched from blood (not recorded which). The clonotype was recovered from a man in his forties or fifties who had recovered from COVID-19. The CDR3 reads CASSRGQIEKLFF. The CDR3 bases are TGTGCCAGCAGCCGGGGACAGATCGAAAAACTGTTTTTT.